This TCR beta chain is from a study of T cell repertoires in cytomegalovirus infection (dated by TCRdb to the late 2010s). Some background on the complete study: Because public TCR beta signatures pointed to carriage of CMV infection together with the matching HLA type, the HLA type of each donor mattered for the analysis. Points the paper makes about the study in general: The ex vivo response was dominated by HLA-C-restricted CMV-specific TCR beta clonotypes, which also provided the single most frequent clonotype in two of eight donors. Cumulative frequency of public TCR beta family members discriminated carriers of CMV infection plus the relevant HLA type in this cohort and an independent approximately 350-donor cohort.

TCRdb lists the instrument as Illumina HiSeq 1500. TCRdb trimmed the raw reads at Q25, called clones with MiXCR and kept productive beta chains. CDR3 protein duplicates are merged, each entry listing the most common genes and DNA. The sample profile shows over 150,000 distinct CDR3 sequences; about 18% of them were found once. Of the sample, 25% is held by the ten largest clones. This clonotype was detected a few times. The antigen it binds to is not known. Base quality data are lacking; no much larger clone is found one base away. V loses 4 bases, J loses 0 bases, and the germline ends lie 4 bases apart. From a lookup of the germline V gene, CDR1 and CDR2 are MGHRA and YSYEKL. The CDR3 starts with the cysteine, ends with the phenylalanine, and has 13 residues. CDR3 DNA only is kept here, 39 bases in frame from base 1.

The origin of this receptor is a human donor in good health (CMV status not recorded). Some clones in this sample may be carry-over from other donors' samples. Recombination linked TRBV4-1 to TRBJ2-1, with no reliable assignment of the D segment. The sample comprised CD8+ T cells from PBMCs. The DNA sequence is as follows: TGCGCCAGCAGCCCCCCCTCCTACAATGAGCAGTTCTTC. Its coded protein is CASSPPSYNEQFF.